The rows below give T cell receptor beta chains drawn from one sample of a study of beta chain features in type 1 diabetes. Generated by immunoSEQ multiplex PCR, the TCRdb table keeps only in-frame clones and is missing some. The data contain about 620,000 clones, 15% of them singletons. Sample: naive CD4+ T cells from blood. These receptors all stem from a man aged 18 to 29 in good health. CDR3s include the opening cysteine and the closing phenylalanine or tryptophan.

>TRBV4-3|TRBJ2-1
CASSQGPEYNEQFF
>TRBV29-1|TRBJ1-6
CSVATGTEYNSPLHF
>TRBV19|TRBJ2-1
CASSIRWGEQFF
>TRBV7-3|TRBJ2-1
CASTHAGNSYNEQFF
>TRBV18|TRBJ1-4
CASSPGQNEKLFF
>TRBV19|TRBJ2-5
CASSIEAGETQYF
>TRBV11-1|TRBJ2-3
CASSPRGDRPTVDTQYF
>TRBV5-4|TRBJ2-5
CASSLGPNQETQYF
>TRBV11-2|TRBJ2-5
CASRSPGLLRETQYF
>TRBV28|TRBJ1-2
CASSSLDRNDRNYGYTF
>TRBV4-1|TRBJ2-7
CASSPHPTGYIRQGYEQYF
>TRBV7-2|TRBJ2-7
CASSPGGGDIPPQYF
>TRBV19|TRBJ1-2
CASSARDINYGYTF
>TRBV5-4|TRBJ1-5
CASSLGPFSNQPQHF
>TRBV29-1|TRBJ1-2
CSVRVNYGYTF
>TRBV7-9|TRBJ2-6
CASSSYLRTGRTGANVLTF
>TRBV10-3|TRBJ1-5
CAIRRDREDNQPQHF
>TRBV7-2|TRBJ2-1
CASSLLIYNEQFF
>TRBV6-5|TRBJ1-4
CASSYSPASTNEKLFF
>TRBV4-3|TRBJ2-6
CASSQGWGGGTSGANVLTF
>TRBV28|TRBJ2-1
CASSLNFGAGGRNEQFF
>TRBV5-1|TRBJ2-3
CASSLVRFTDTQYF
>TRBV4-3|TRBJ2-1
CASRQEPSSYNEQFF
>TRBV6-1|TRBJ2-7
CASRATSLIYEQYF
>TRBV7-2|TRBJ2-5
CASSSLAGGGETQYF
>TRBV5-4|TRBJ1-4
CASSLGTGTENEKLFF
>TRBV28|TRBJ2-3
CASIPLRGTMSTDTQYF
>TRBV5-1|TRBJ2-2
CASSSMTSRSIIGELFF
>TRBV7-2|TRBJ2-7
CASSQAGGYEQYF
>TRBV7-2|TRBJ2-1
CASSLRPGLAGDNEQFF
>TRBV6-5|TRBJ1-3
CASRRTVVESANF
>TRBV5-1|TRBJ2-4
CASSLDGAKNIQYF
>TRBV7-2|TRBJ1-4
CASSVRQGWEKLFF
>TRBV28|TRBJ2-7
CASSSMWVQGTYEQYF
>TRBV7-2|TRBJ1-3
CASSPRWGNGNTIYF
>TRBV10-2|TRBJ2-1
CASRPGLAQSSYNEQFF
>TRBV7-2|TRBJ2-4
CASSPRTGAKNIQYF
>TRBV9|TRBJ1-3
CASSASPTLNTIHF
>TRBV4-2|TRBJ1-5
CASSPESGPNQPQHF
>TRBV7-3|TRBJ2-7
CASSLQGGEYYEQYF
>TRBV27|TRBJ1-6
CASSLGERRNSPLHF